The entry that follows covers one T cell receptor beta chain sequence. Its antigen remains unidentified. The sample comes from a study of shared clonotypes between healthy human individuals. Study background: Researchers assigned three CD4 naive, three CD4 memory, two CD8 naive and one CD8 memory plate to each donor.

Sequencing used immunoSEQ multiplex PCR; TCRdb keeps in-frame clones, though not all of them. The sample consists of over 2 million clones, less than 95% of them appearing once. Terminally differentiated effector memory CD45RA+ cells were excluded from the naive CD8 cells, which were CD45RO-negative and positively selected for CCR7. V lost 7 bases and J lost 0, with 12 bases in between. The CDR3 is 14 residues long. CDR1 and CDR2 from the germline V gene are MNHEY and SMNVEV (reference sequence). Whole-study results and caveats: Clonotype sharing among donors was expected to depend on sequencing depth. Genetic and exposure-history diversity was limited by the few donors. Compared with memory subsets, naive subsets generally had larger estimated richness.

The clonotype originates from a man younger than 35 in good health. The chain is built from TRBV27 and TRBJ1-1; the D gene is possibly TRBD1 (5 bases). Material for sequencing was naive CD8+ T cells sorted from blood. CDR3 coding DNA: TGTGCCAGCAAACCTGTAGGGGTGAACACTGAAGCTTTCTTT. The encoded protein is CASKPVGVNTEAFF.